What follows is one T cell receptor beta chain and its context. The antigen is undetermined. This sample was taken from a study of response to subunit inactivated influenza vaccine. Notes on the study in general: Each seasonal influenza vaccination, the authors suggested, recruits few new T cells.

TCRdb re-analysed the RT-PCR reads in MiXCR, keeping a single row per CDR3 protein. The sample has approximately 520,000 distinct CDR3 sequences; 16% are singletons. The specimen was CD4+ T cells sorted from PBMCs, collected around 25 months after vaccination. This sequence originates from a man in his fifties or sixties who received an inactivated influenza vaccine.

The CDR3 sequence: CASSPRLAGPPYEQYF. The CDR3, as DNA: TGTGCCAGCAGCCCCCGACTAGCGGGCCCTCCCTACGAGCAGTACTTC. J is TRBJ2-7 and V is TRBV3-1, with TRBD2 identical over 10 bases. Germline CDR1 reads LGHDT; CDR2 reads YNNKEL (reference sequence). The CDR3 has 16 amino acids. V gave up 4 bases and J gave up 2 bases; unmatched junction bases: 8.